This T cell receptor beta chain was identified during a study of identical twins. General study points: The models gave estimates that fell short of the out-of-frame TCR alpha sharing seen in monozygotic twins.

A note on this clonotype: Its antigen is not known.

TCRdb re-derived calls from the 5' RACE reads in MiXCR, one entry per CDR3 protein. The sample consists of about 920,000 distinct CDR3 sequences, 12% of them appearing once. The V end lost 1 base, the J end lost 2 bases, and 11 bases lay between the germline ends. The CDR3 is 15 amino acids. CDR1 SGHRS and CDR2 YFSETQ come from the germline V gene. The sample was also reused in another study, on yellow fever vaccine responses in identical twins.

The clonotype was recovered from a woman under 30 in good health. V usage is TRBV5-1 and J usage is TRBJ2-3; perhaps D is TRBD1 or TRBD2 (5 bases each). Sequences were obtained from PBMCs. The CDR3 protein is CASSLISGPTDTQYF. The CDR3 DNA sequence: TGCGCCAGCAGCTTGATTTCGGGACCCACAGATACGCAGTATTTT.